This TCR beta chain was identified during a study of early T cells in non-severe SARS-CoV-2 infection. To note about this clonotype: Its target is unknown.

Findings and limits, study-wide: In VDJdb matching, anti-spike CD8 responses were favored while private and CD4 specificities went missing.

MiXCR was run by TCRdb on the 5' RACE reads, yielding one entry per CDR3 protein. Of 95,000 to 100,000 distinct CDR3 sequences in the sample, roughly 13% were seen once. Germline loops: CDR1 SGHRS, CDR2 YFSETQ. J was trimmed by 12 bases and V by 3 bases; bases with no gene match: 2. This CDR3 is built from 12 residues. The sequenced sample was whole blood. The clonotype was recovered from an adult who was a healthcare worker with PCR-confirmed SARS-CoV-2 infection or an uninfected control (not recorded which). This chain links TRBV5-1 with TRBJ2-1, with 11 bases matching TRBD2. The CDR3 nucleotides are TGCGCCAGCAGCTCAGGACTAGCGGGGCAGTTCTTC. Its translation: CASSSGLAGQFF.